This is a list of T cell receptor beta chains from one sample in a study of blood T cell repertoires in COVID-19. Repertoires were generated with immunoSEQ multiplex PCR, while TCRdb's copy carries only in-frame clones and drops some. The top ten clones hold 6.5% to 8% of a sample with approximately 120,000 clones, 84% of them seen once. The sample taken for sequencing was peripheral blood. The receptor source for this set is a woman aged 50 to 65 with acute or convalescent COVID-19. Both conserved end residues are part of each CDR3. D genes are given only for firm matches. Only part of the rows carry a size: once, few, many, or a class if the clone is expanded.

J gene: TRBJ1-4; CDR3 length: 13; V gene: TRBV27; clone size: NA; D gene: NA; CDR3 DNA: TGTGCCAGCGGGCGACGTAAGAATGAAAAACTGTTTTTT; CDR3 protein: CASGRRKNEKLFF
J gene: TRBJ1-1; CDR3 length: 15; V gene: TRBV18; clone size: NA; D gene: NA; CDR3 DNA: TGTGCCAGCTCACCGGTCGGGGGAACTGACACTGAAGCTTTCTTT; CDR3 protein: CASSPVGGTDTEAFF
J gene: TRBJ2-5; CDR3 length: 15; V gene: TRBV10-1; clone size: once; D gene: NA; CDR3 DNA: TGCGCCAGCAGTGAGGGCAGTTCGGGCCAAGAGACCCAGTACTTC; CDR3 protein: CASSEGSSGQETQYF
J gene: TRBJ1-1; CDR3 length: 15; V gene: TRBV9; clone size: NA; D gene: NA; CDR3 DNA: TGTGCCAGCAGCGTTGGGGGGGCAGTGAACACTGAAGCTTTCTTT; CDR3 protein: CASSVGGAVNTEAFF
J gene: TRBJ1-6; CDR3 length: 16; V gene: TRBV5-1; clone size: once; D gene: NA; CDR3 DNA: TGCGCCAGCAGCTTGGAGGGGCAGGGATTGAATTCACCCCTCCACTTT; CDR3 protein: CASSLEGQGLNSPLHF
J gene: TRBJ1-2; CDR3 length: 14; V gene: TRBV28; clone size: NA; D gene: TRBD1; CDR3 DNA: TGTGCCAGCAGTTTACCCGGGACAGCCTATGGCTACACCTTC; CDR3 protein: CASSLPGTAYGYTF
J gene: TRBJ1-1; CDR3 length: 19; V gene: TRBV7-9; clone size: NA; D gene: TRBD1; CDR3 DNA: TGTGCCAGCAGCACCCCCGGGACAGGGCGGCGCTTGAGGGGCACTGAAGCTTTCTTT; CDR3 protein: CASSTPGTGRRLRGTEAFF
J gene: TRBJ1-1; CDR3 length: 13; V gene: TRBV19; clone size: NA; D gene: NA; CDR3 DNA: TGTGCCAGTAGTATGTCACGGGACACTGAAGCTTTCTTT; CDR3 protein: CASSMSRDTEAFF
J gene: TRBJ1-2; CDR3 length: 13; V gene: TRBV29-1; clone size: NA; D gene: NA; CDR3 DNA: TGCAGCGTCCGGGACACTCATAACTATGGCTACACCTTC; CDR3 protein: CSVRDTHNYGYTF
J gene: TRBJ2-2; CDR3 length: 21; V gene: TRBV19; clone size: NA; D gene: TRBD2; CDR3 DNA: TGTGCCAGTACCACCTACACCGGGACTAGCGGGGGTATGACGAACACCGGGGAGCTGTTTTTT; CDR3 protein: CASTTYTGTSGGMTNTGELFF
J gene: TRBJ1-2; CDR3 length: 15; V gene: TRBV19; clone size: NA; D gene: TRBD1; CDR3 DNA: TGTGCCAGTAGTATCCGACAGGGGGCAAGCTATGGCTACACCTTC; CDR3 protein: CASSIRQGASYGYTF
J gene: TRBJ2-5; CDR3 length: 16; V gene: TRBV9; clone size: NA; D gene: NA; CDR3 DNA: TGTGCCAGCAGCGCCGGAATACTCCCCGGGCAAGAGACCCAGTACTTC; CDR3 protein: CASSAGILPGQETQYF
J gene: TRBJ2-1; CDR3 length: 13; V gene: TRBV29-1; clone size: NA; D gene: TRBD2; CDR3 DNA: TGCAGCGTTCCCCGTGTCGGGGGGAATGAGCAGTTCTTC; CDR3 protein: CSVPRVGGNEQFF
J gene: TRBJ1-3; CDR3 length: 17; V gene: TRBV15; clone size: NA; D gene: NA; CDR3 DNA: TGTGCCACCAGCAGAGAACAGGGTAGTTTCCTGGGAAACACCATATATTTT; CDR3 protein: CATSREQGSFLGNTIYF
J gene: TRBJ1-4; CDR3 length: 16; V gene: TRBV6-1; clone size: NA; D gene: NA; CDR3 DNA: TGTGCCAGCAGTGAAAATACAGGGTTGCGGAATGAAAAACTGTTTTTT; CDR3 protein: CASSENTGLRNEKLFF
J gene: TRBJ1-3; CDR3 length: 16; V gene: TRBV15; clone size: NA; D gene: NA; CDR3 DNA: TGTGCCACCAGCAGAGATAGAACGGCAGGGCGAAACACCATATATTTT; CDR3 protein: CATSRDRTAGRNTIYF